This TCR beta chain was obtained from a study of blood T cells in healthy people across ages. V shed 7 bases, J shed 8 bases, and the junction held 10 bases outside the gene matches. The CDR3 contains 15 residues. CDR1 is SEHNR, CDR2 FQNEAQ, per germline (reference sequence). A sample-barcoded 5' primer and a J-beta primer mix were used in a second PCR of roughly 7 to 11 cycles. TCRdb ran MiXCR on the 5' RACE reads and lists one entry per CDR3 protein. The sample shows around 670,000 distinct CDR3 sequences, about 30% of them seen only once. The specimen was blood. The V and J genes are TRBV7-9 and TRBJ2-1, with 11 bases identical to TRBD2. The clonotype comes from an elderly woman in good health. The CDR3 sequence: CASTMLAGGQDEQFF. The CDR3 DNA is TGTGCCAGCACCATGTTAGCGGGGGGGCAGGATGAGCAGTTCTTC.